This entry describes one T cell receptor (beta chain). There is no known antigen for this receptor. Base quality data are lacking; no much larger clone is found one base away. This sample stems from a study of T cell changes during pregnancy in multiple sclerosis (dated by TCRdb to the late 2010s). Regarding the complete study: The study looked at changes in the T cell repertoire across pregnancy in women with multiple sclerosis.

V loses 5 bases, J loses 2 bases, and the germline ends lie 9 bases apart. CDR1 and CDR2 (SEHNR, FQNEAQ) derive from the germline V gene (reference sequence). Measured from the cysteine to the phenylalanine, the CDR3 is 13 residues long. The retained sequence is limited to the CDR3, 39 bases, with the frame set at the first base. The library came from the immunoSEQ multiplex PCR assay. TCRdb took over this immuneACCESS table, retaining in-frame rearrangements with V and J assigned. Such tables are incomplete; in checked studies, under half of the missing clones stem from an unresolved V gene, and the remainder is unexplained. The sample data list over 45,000 clones, and about nine tenths of these were observed just once. More than 2% of the sample is taken by the ten largest.

The rearrangement joined TRBV7-9 to TRBJ1-2; no D gene can be assigned with confidence. This specimen consisted of peripheral blood, obtained in the first trimester of pregnancy. The TCR originated in a female donor in good health, enrolled as a control in a pregnancy study. The CDR3 region: CASSPPENYGYTF. The DNA sequence is given as TGTGCCAGCAGCCCCCCCGAGAACTATGGCTACACCTTC. Here the CDR3 is joined to the reference TRBV7-9 and TRBJ1-2 genes, and the full variable domain is: DTGVSQNPRHKITKRGQNVTFRCDPISEHNRLYWYRQTLGQGPEFLTYFQNEAQLEKSRLLSDRFSAERPKGSFSTLEIQRTEQGDSAMYLCASSPPENYGYTFGSGTRLTVV.